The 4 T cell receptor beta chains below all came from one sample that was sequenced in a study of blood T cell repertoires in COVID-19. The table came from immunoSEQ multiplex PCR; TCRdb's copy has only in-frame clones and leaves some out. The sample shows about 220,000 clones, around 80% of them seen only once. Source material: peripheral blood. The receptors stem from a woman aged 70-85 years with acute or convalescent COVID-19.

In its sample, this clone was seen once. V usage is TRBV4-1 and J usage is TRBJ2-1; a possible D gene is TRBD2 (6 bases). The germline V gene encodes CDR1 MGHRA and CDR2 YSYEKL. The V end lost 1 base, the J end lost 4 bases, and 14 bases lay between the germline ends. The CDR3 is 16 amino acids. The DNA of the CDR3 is TGCGCCAGCAGCCAAGGTTCATTAGCGGTTTACAATGAGCAGTTCTTC. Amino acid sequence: CASSQGSLAVYNEQFF.

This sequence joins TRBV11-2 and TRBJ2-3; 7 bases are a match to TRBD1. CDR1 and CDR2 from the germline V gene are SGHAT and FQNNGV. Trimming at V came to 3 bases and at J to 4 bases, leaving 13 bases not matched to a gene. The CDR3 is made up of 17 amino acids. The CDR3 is CASSFIGGSSGSDTQYF. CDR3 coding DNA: TGTGCCAGCAGCTTCATAGGGGGCAGTTCAGGATCAGATACGCAGTATTTT.

This CDR3 reads CAWSLDGAQEQYV. The CDR3 nucleotides are TGTGCCTGGTCCTTGGATGGGGCGCAAGAGCAGTACGTC. The chain is built from TRBV30 and TRBJ2-7; D possibly corresponds to TRBD1 (5 bases). V lost 5 bases, J lost 7 bases, and 18 bases lay in between. Germline CDR1 reads GTSNPN; CDR2 reads SVGIG (reference sequence). CDR3 length: 13 amino acids.

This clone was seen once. The CDR3 sequence is CASSQDFASGTYNEQFF. The CDR3, as DNA: TGCGCCAGCAGCCAAGATTTCGCTAGCGGCACCTACAATGAGCAGTTCTTC. V is TRBV4-1 and J is TRBJ2-1; TRBD2 matches 7 bases. The CDR3 is 17 residues long. The V gene's germline CDR1 is MGHRA and CDR2 YSYEKL. Trimming at V came to 0 bases and at J to 2 bases, leaving 7 bases not matched to a gene.